The 6 T cell receptor beta chains in this list originate from one sample, sequenced in a study of beta chain features in type 1 diabetes. These TCRs' antigens remain unknown. Expressed TCRB transcripts were sequenced because the entire RNA isolate underwent reverse transcription. Assay: immunoSEQ multiplex PCR; the TCRdb copy retains only in-frame clones and omits some. This repertoire shows 150,000 to 200,000 clones, about 63% found once; its top ten account for about 0.091%. Findings and limits, study-wide: A moderate, significant TCRB CDR3 shortening appeared in type 1 diabetes across four CD4+ subsets.

Specimen: naive CD4+ T cells from blood. The receptors were gathered from a man aged 30-40 years with type 1 diabetes.

This clone occurred a few times. This sequence joins TRBV29-1 and TRBJ2-2; TRBD1 matches 9 bases. This CDR3 contains 14 residues. With V trimmed by 7 bases and J by 1 base, 4 bases remained unmatched. Per germline, CDR1 SQVTM and CDR2 ANQGSEA. CDR3 DNA: TGCAGCGCACGGACAGGGGTGAACACCGGGGAGCTGTTTTTT. Residues: CSARTGVNTGELFF.

The chain is built from TRBV4-1 and TRBJ2-1, with D possibly being TRBD1 (6 bases). Per the germline V gene, CDR1 is MGHRA and CDR2 is YSYEKL. Trimming took off 4 bases at V and 7 bases at J, with 8 bases between the two ends. This CDR3 comprises 12 residues. In nucleotides, the CDR3 is TGCGCCAGCAGCCTCACAGGGAATGAGCAGTTCTTC. Translating it yields CASSLTGNEQFF.

Turning to this clone: Within the sample, other DNA sequences also encode this same CDR3. V gene TRBV30 combines with J gene TRBJ1-1; D is unclear. CDR1 and CDR2 from the germline V gene are GTSNPN and SVGIG (reference sequence). With 1 base removed from V and 1 base from J, the gap between germline ends came to 7 bases. The CDR3 is 13 amino acids. DNA for the CDR3: TGTGCCTGGAGTGGTGGGAGGAACACTGAAGCTTTCTTT. Protein product: CAWSGGRNTEAFF.

The rearrangement uses TRBV19 and TRBJ2-4; D gene ambiguous. The CDR3 loop spans 13 amino acids. Germline V CDR1 and CDR2: LNHDA, SQIVND (reference sequence). V was shortened by 4 bases and J by 8 bases, with 12 bases between the two germline ends. CDR3 amino acids: CASSTTLLDIQYF. CDR3 nucleotide sequence: TGTGCCAGTAGTACCACTTTGTTGGACATTCAGTACTTC.

This chain links TRBV28 with TRBJ1-2; D call uncertain. Trimming took off 7 bases at V and 4 bases at J, with 10 bases between the two ends. This CDR3 contains 12 residues. Germline V lookup: CDR1 MDHEN, CDR2 SYDVKM. The CDR3 reads CASTPGGYGYTF. In DNA form, the CDR3 reads TGTGCCAGCACCCCGGGCGGCTATGGCTACACCTTC.

The V gene is TRBV5-1, the J gene TRBJ2-7, with 7 positions matching TRBD1. Looked up from germline, CDR1 is SGHRS and CDR2 is YFSETQ. Trimming at V came to 4 bases and at J to 6 bases, leaving 10 bases not matched to a gene. The CDR3 covers 14 residues. CDR3 in DNA: TGCGCCAGCAGCCTGGGGACAGACGGAGGCGAGCAGTACTTC. Its protein product is CASSLGTDGGEQYF.